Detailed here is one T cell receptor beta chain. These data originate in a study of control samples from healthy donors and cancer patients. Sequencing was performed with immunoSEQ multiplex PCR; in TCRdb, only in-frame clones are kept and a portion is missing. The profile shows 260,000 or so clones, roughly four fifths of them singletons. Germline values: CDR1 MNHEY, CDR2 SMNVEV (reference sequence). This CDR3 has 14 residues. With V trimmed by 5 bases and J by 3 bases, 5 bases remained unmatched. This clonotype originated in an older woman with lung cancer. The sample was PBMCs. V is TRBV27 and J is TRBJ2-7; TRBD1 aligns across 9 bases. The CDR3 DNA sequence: TGTGCCAGCAGTCCCGGGACAGGGATCTACGAGCAGTACTTC. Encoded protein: CASSPGTGIYEQYF.